What follows are 17 T cell receptor beta chains derived from one specimen sequenced in a study of blood T cell repertoires in COVID-19. Here immunoSEQ multiplex PCR was the method, and the copy in TCRdb shows in-frame clones only, minus some. The data contain roughly 170,000 clones, around four fifths of them seen just once; the ten biggest clones take up 3.6%. Sequenced input: PBMCs or T cells enriched from blood (not recorded which). These receptors were obtained from a woman aged 45-65 years in a cohort exposed to, infected with or recovered from COVID-19 (not recorded which).

The V call is TRBV7-3, the J call TRBJ1-3, with D perhaps matching TRBD1 (6 bases). The CDR3 spans 16 residues. The V gene's germline CDR1 is SGHTA and CDR2 FQGTGA. The germline V and J ends were trimmed by 2 bases and 2 bases, with 13 bases remaining between them. The CDR3: CASSLGPRTAGNTIYF. The CDR3 bases are TGTGCCAGCAGCTTAGGCCCCCGGACAGCTGGAAACACCATATATTTT.

This sequence joins TRBV5-6 and TRBJ2-7; 7 nucleotides align to TRBD2. The CDR3 has 14 residues. Germline values: CDR1 SGHDT, CDR2 YYEEEE. V dropped 2 bases and J dropped 5; count of bases not matched to a gene: 7. Written as DNA, the CDR3 is TGTGCCAGCAGCTTAGGACTAGAAATCAACGAGCAGTACTTC. It translates to CASSLGLEINEQYF.

V and J are TRBV29-1 and TRBJ2-2, with 8 bases matching TRBD1. The CDR3 has 15 residues. The trim removed 6 bases at V and 1 base at J, leaving 7 bases unmatched. Looked up from germline, CDR1 is SQVTM and CDR2 is ANQGSEA. The DNA for the CDR3 is TGCAGCGTGTCCGGGACAGGCCGGAACACCGGGGAGCTGTTTTTT. Encoded protein: CSVSGTGRNTGELFF.

V is TRBV19 and J is TRBJ2-7; 15 bases are shared with TRBD2. J lost 8 bases, V lost 5 bases, and 7 bases had no gene match. The CDR3 length is 15 residues. CDR1 is LNHDA, CDR2 SQIVND, per germline (reference sequence). The CDR3 here is CASSGGTSGRPQQYF. Written as DNA, the CDR3 is TGTGCCAGTAGTGGGGGGACTAGCGGGAGGCCACAGCAGTACTTC.

The CDR3 region has the DNA TGTGCCAGCAGCTTCCTAACGGGAAATAGACTCAATGAGCAGTTCTTC. Encoded protein: CASSFLTGNRLNEQFF. The chain is built from TRBV7-9 and TRBJ2-1; D may be TRBD2 (5 bases). Looked up from germline, CDR1 is SEHNR and CDR2 is FQNEAQ (reference sequence). The V end was cut by 3 bases, the J end by 6 bases, with 18 bases between. The CDR3 spans 16 residues.

V is TRBV5-1 and J is TRBJ1-4; D is undetermined. Germline CDR1 SGHRS, CDR2 YFSETQ. V was shortened by 0 bases and J by 7 bases, with 13 bases between the two germline ends. This CDR3 is built from 15 residues. In nucleotides, the CDR3 is TGCGCCAGCAGCTTGGCAGGTAATCGCGCTGAAAAACTGTTTTTT. Translating gives CASSLAGNRAEKLFF.

This chain uses TRBV10-1 with TRBJ2-1; 11 bases agree with TRBD2. CDR1 is WNHNN, CDR2 SYGVQD, per germline (reference sequence). This CDR3 comprises 14 residues. With V trimmed by 5 bases and J by 8 bases, 5 bases remained unmatched. CDR3 amino acids: CASSTSGSIYEQFF. In DNA form, the CDR3 reads TGCGCCAGCAGTACTAGCGGGAGTATCTATGAGCAGTTCTTC.

The V call is TRBV7-9, the J call TRBJ2-7, with a possible D match to TRBD2 (6 bases). The CDR3 totals 13 residues. V lost 6 bases to trimming and J lost 7 bases, with 16 bases between them. Germline loops: CDR1 SEHNR, CDR2 FQNEAQ (reference sequence). DNA of the CDR3: TGTGCCAGCAGATCCCGGGACTTTGGGGAGCAGTACTTC. Translation gives CASRSRDFGEQYF. Drawing the rest from reference TRBV7-9 and TRBJ2-7, the complete variable domain is DTGVSQNPRHKITKRGQNVTFRCDPISEHNRLYWYRQTLGQGPEFLTYFQNEAQLEKSRLLSDRFSAERPKGSFSTLEIQRTEQGDSAMYLCASRSRDFGEQYFGPGTRLTVT.

This chain links TRBV30 with TRBJ1-1; 9 bases match TRBD1. Germline values: CDR1 GTSNPN, CDR2 SVGIG (reference sequence). Losses at the gene ends were 7 bases for V and 1 base for J; bases not matched to a gene: 10. The CDR3 runs 15 residues. DNA for the CDR3: TGTGCCTACCAAGGCGGACAGGGGAGGAACACTGAAGCTTTCTTT. It codes for CAYQGGQGRNTEAFF.

This clone appeared a single time. The rearrangement uses TRBV5-1 and TRBJ2-5, with 10 positions matching TRBD1. Germline CDR1 and CDR2: SGHRS and YFSETQ. The CDR3 is 13 residues long. V was pared by 4 bases and J by 5 bases, with 2 bases of the junction left unmatched. The CDR3 DNA follows: TGCGCCAGCAGCGGGACAGGGGTTGAGACCCAGTACTTC. Its protein is CASSGTGVETQYF.

The chain is built from TRBV10-2 and TRBJ1-2; 11 bases line up with TRBD1. The CDR3 runs 14 residues. After removal of 6 bases from V and 6 bases from J, the junction contained 6 bases not matched to a gene. In germline, CDR1 is WSHSY, CDR2 SAAADI. CDR3 in DNA: TGCGCCAGCAGATGGACAGGGGGCGCAGATGGCTACACCTTC. It yields the protein CASRWTGGADGYTF.

The chain combines TRBV2 with TRBJ2-7, with 11 bases aligning to TRBD2. The germline CDR1 and CDR2 sequences are SNHLY and FYNNEI. The CDR3 is 14 amino acids. Unmatched junction bases numbered 3, after V lost 6 bases and J lost 2 bases. Here the CDR3 DNA reads TGTGCCAGCAGCGCTAGCGGGGGGACCTACGAGCAGTACTTC. Its translation is CASSASGGTYEQYF.

This chain joins TRBV28 and TRBJ2-7; no clear D. Trimming took off 5 bases at V and 2 bases at J, with 19 bases between the two ends. CDR1 is MDHEN, CDR2 SYDVKM, per germline. The CDR3 spans 16 residues. The CDR3 is CASSPPLQSQAYEQYF. The CDR3 nucleotides read TGTGCCAGCAGTCCCCCGCTGCAGTCGCAGGCCTACGAGCAGTACTTC.

The gene calls are TRBV7-9 and TRBJ2-1, with a tentative D call TRBD1 (5 bases). The germline V and J ends were trimmed by 3 bases and 8 bases, with 14 bases remaining between them. Germline values: CDR1 SEHNR, CDR2 FQNEAQ (reference sequence). The CDR3 has 14 amino acids. As DNA, the CDR3 is TGTGCCAGCAGCTTCGGGCAGGGTGAGGATGAGCAGTTCTTC. This codes for CASSFGQGEDEQFF. The full variable domain, with the rest looked up from reference TRBV7-9 and TRBJ2-1, is DTGVSQNPRHKITKRGQNVTFRCDPISEHNRLYWYRQTLGQGPEFLTYFQNEAQLEKSRLLSDRFSAERPKGSFSTLEIQRTEQGDSAMYLCASSFGQGEDEQFFGPGTRLTVL.

The V and J genes are TRBV19 and TRBJ2-7; D is possibly TRBD1 (5 bases). CDR1 is LNHDA and CDR2 is SQIVND in the germline V gene (reference sequence). The CDR3 totals 15 residues. The V end lost 2 bases, the J end lost 3 bases, and 14 bases lay between the germline ends. The CDR3 DNA follows: TGTGCCAGTAGTATAAACTCAGGGATCCACTACGAGCAGTACTTC. Residues: CASSINSGIHYEQYF.

This clone has just one count. V and J are TRBV2 and TRBJ2-1; D is perhaps TRBD2 (6 bases). The CDR3 contains 12 residues. V was trimmed by 6 bases and J by 12 bases, leaving 15 bases between them. Germline CDR1 reads SNHLY; CDR2 reads FYNNEI. The DNA for the CDR3 is TGTGCCAGCAGACCAACAGGCGGGGTGCAGTTCTTC. Protein product: CASRPTGGVQFF.

V gene TRBV5-6 combines with J gene TRBJ1-6; 10 nucleotides align to TRBD1. V dropped 0 bases and J dropped 7; count of bases not matched to a gene: 1. CDR3 size: 15 residues. CDR1 is SGHDT, CDR2 YYEEEE, per germline. CDR3 nucleotide sequence: TGTGCCAGCAGCTTGGAGGACAGGGGGAATTCACCCCTCCACTTT. This codes for CASSLEDRGNSPLHF.